This TCR beta chain was recorded in a study of T cells after yellow fever vaccination (dated 2019 in TCRdb). Background for the entire study: The SMART-Seq v4 Ultra Low Input RNA kit was used to prepare libraries from fractions with low cell numbers. To follow T-cell clones before and after primary and booster YFV17D yellow fever vaccination, bulk TCR alpha and beta repertoires were sequenced over time. Two healthy male donors, one aged 18 to 29 and one aged 30 to 40 years, were included in the cohort. Bulk PBMC replicates and cell subsets were isolated from blood drawn at multiple timepoints before and after both primary and secondary immunization.

Sequenced on an Illumina NovaSeq 6000. TCR cDNA was synthesized by 5'RACE template switching, which introduced a universal primer site and unique molecular identifiers. Priming of cDNA synthesis was performed from both the TCR alpha and TCR beta constant segments. Two PCR steps were used to amplify libraries, with sample barcodes and sequencing adapters being added in the second step. Sequencing of libraries was done on Illumina HiSeq 2500 (2x100 bp) or NovaSeq (2x150 bp). The published analysis was carried out like this. MIGEC handled demultiplexing of reads and collapsing into UMI consensus sequences, while MiXCR performed V(D)J alignment. Using edgeR on replicate PBMC samples, clonotypes were called vaccine-responding if FDR was below 0.01 and the log2 fold change was above 5 up to day 15. Bulk clonotypes were assigned CD4 or CD8 identity according to which sequenced CD4 or CD8 repertoire held them at higher abundance. TCRdb applied fastp at Q25 and MiXCR to the public reads, then kept only in-frame beta chains. Under each unique CDR3 protein, matching rows form one entry showing the most common genes and DNA. It is TCRdb's table, rather than the study itself, that gives the V and J calls and clone size. This sample lists 350,000 to 550,000 distinct CDR3 sequences; over 15% were detected once. The top ten constitute about 18% of the sample.

The CDR3 contains 12 residues, cysteine and valine counted. CDR3 DNA is the only sequence kept; it has 36 bases, read in frame from the first base. The junction shows trimming of 7 bases on V and 3 bases on J, plus 10 bases between the germline ends. The treatment or condition label, as the study defines it: live attenuated yellow fever vaccine strain. At every blood-draw timepoint, two biological replicates of bulk PBMCs were collected. PBMCs were isolated from peripheral blood using a standard Ficoll-Paque protocol. TriZol was used to extract RNA from bulk PBMCs, CD4 and CD8 fractions, and dextramer-positive and dextramer-negative fractions. Results the study describes overall, beyond this receptor: After the booster, most clones that had expanded after primary vaccination were detected again (around 96% of CD4 and around 88% of CD8), suggesting broad maintenance of memory. Because the study included only a couple of donors, the extent to which the findings can be generalized is limited. A small share of clonotypes was detected in both CD4 and CD8 compartments, with the overlap likely arising from convergent recombination. The secondary T-cell response was weaker than the primary response but faster, peaking on day 5 instead of day 15. Computational filtering was needed because FACS-sorted repertoires could contain abundant contaminating clonotypes from the bulk population.

In this sample, this clonotype turned up a few times. Its antigen target is currently unknown. No much larger clone exists at a distance of one base, and base qualities are not known. The material sequenced was PBMCs, taken before the yellow fever booster vaccination. The receptor's source is a man between 18 and 35 years old who received the YFV17D yellow fever vaccine. The receptor chain draws on TRBV12-3 or TRBV12-4 and TRBJ2-7, with a weak D call of TRBD2 (7 bases match). CDR3 reads: CASKGEGYEQYV. The nucleotides read TGTGCCAGCAAGGGGGAGGGCTACGAGCAGTACGTC.